This T cell receptor (beta chain) comes out of a study of blood T cells in healthy people across ages. Study as a whole: Capturing about one barcoded beta molecule per two T cells was achieved by template switching. General study results and limits: Unknown CMV status may confound age-related changes in expanded clones.

The CDR3 consists of 12 residues. Trimming left V 5 bases short and J 2 bases short, with 9 bases between. Per germline, CDR1 DFQATT and CDR2 SNEGSKA (reference sequence). A second PCR of about 7 to 11 cycles used a sample-barcoded 5' primer and a J-beta primer mix. In TCRdb, the 5' RACE reads were re-called with MiXCR into one record per CDR3 protein. The sample consists of approximately 800,000 distinct CDR3 sequences, 35% to 60% of them appearing once. In each sample, at least 7 million PBMCs were isolated. As regards this clonotype: The antigen is not known.

This rearrangement joins TRBV20-1 to TRBJ1-1; D is unresolved. Sequenced sample: blood. This TCR was sampled from a man older than 75 in good health. The CDR3 DNA reads as TGCAGTGCTCCTAGACAAAACACTGAAGCTTTCTTT. It codes for CSAPRQNTEAFF.